The 4 T cell receptor beta chains given below trace back to one sample, sequenced in a study of TIL therapy for anti-PD-1-resistant metastatic lung cancer. As for time point: pre-treatment sample, taken before nivolumab and TIL therapy. This was the immunoSEQ v3 assay. The data were produced by immunoSEQ multiplex PCR, yet TCRdb's version contains in-frame clones alone and is incomplete. Counted here are more than 45,000 clones, around four fifths occurring once; the ten biggest clones make up more than 1.5%. This specimen consisted of blood, obtained at baseline. These receptor sequences come from a person aged 25-79 years with non-small cell lung cancer.

The chain carries TRBV28 and TRBJ1-6, with D possibly matching TRBD1 (5 bases). The CDR3 has 16 amino acids. V shed 4 bases and J shed 6 bases, with 16 bases lying between them. Per the germline V gene, CDR1 is MDHEN and CDR2 is SYDVKM. CDR3 sequence reads: CASSSLPGEPNSPLHF. The CDR3 nucleotides are TGTGCCAGCAGTTCCCTCCCGGGGGAACCTAATTCACCCCTCCACTTT. The entire variable domain, with the rest obtained from reference TRBV28 and TRBJ1-6, is as follows: DVKVTQSSRYLVKRTGEKVFLECVQDMDHENMFWYRQDPGLGLRLIYFSYDVKMKEKGDIPEGYSVSREKKERFSLILESASTNQTSMYLCASSSLPGEPNSPLHFGNGTRLTVT.

J is TRBJ1-1 and V is TRBV6-5; a weak D match, TRBD1 (6 bases). CDR1 MNHEY and CDR2 SVGAGI come from the germline V gene. The CDR3 spans 14 residues. V shed 2 bases and J shed 1 base, with 8 bases lying between them. Written as DNA, the CDR3 is TGTGCCAGCAGTTACAGACAGGAGAACACTGAAGCTTTCTTT. It encodes CASSYRQENTEAFF.

This clone was seen repeatedly, ten times or more. V and J are TRBV2 and TRBJ2-7, with 9 positions matching TRBD1. Germline-derived CDR1 and CDR2 are SNHLY and FYNNEI. V gave up 7 bases and J gave up 2 bases; unmatched junction bases: 3. This CDR3 is built from 13 residues. CDR3 protein: CASTRDRAYEQYF. In DNA form, the CDR3 reads TGTGCCAGCACACGGGACAGGGCCTACGAGCAGTACTTC.

The V gene is TRBV28, the J gene TRBJ1-2, with D hard to call. Germline CDR1 MDHEN, CDR2 SYDVKM. V lost 7 bases and J lost 0, with 6 bases in between. CDR3 size: 12 residues. The CDR3 bases are TGTGCCAGCAATCCCACTAACTATGGCTACACCTTC. This codes for CASNPTNYGYTF.